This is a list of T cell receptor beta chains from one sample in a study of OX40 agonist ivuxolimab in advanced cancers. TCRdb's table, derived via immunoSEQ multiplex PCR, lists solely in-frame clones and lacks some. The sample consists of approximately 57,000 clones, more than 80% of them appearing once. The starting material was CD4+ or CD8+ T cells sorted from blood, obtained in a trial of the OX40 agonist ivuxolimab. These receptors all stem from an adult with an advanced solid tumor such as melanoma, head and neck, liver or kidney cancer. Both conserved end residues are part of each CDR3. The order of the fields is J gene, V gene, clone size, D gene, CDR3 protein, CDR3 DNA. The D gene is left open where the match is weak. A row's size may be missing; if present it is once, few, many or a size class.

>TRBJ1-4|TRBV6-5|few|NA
CASRGSRSANEKLFF
TGTGCCAGCAGGGGTTCCAGGTCGGCTAATGAAAAACTGTTTTTT
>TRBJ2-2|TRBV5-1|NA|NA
CASSLAPHGGANTGELFF
TGCGCCAGCAGCTTGGCCCCTCACGGAGGGGCGAACACCGGGGAGCTGTTTTTT
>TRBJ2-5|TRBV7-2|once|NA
CASSLGSWTQYF
TGTGCCAGCAGCTTAGGATCTTGGACCCAGTACTTC
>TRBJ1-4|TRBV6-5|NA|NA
CASSYSQGTNEKLFF
TGTGCCAGCAGTTACAGCCAGGGGACGAATGAAAAACTGTTTTTT
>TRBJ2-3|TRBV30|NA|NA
CAWSDERNTDTQYF
TGTGCCTGGAGTGACGAGCGGAACACAGATACGCAGTATTTT
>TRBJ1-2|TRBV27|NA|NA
CASSSTLRTTNGYTF
TGTGCCAGCAGTTCCACTCTCCGGACAACCAATGGCTACACCTTC
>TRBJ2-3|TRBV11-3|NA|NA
CASSFLIGDTQYF
TGTGCCAGCAGCTTCCTCATTGGAGATACGCAGTATTTT
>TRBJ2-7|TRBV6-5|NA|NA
CASRSGAGEQYF
TGTGCCAGCAGATCGGGGGCCGGCGAGCAGTACTTC
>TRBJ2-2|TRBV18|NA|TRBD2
CASSETSGRNTGELFF
TGTGCCAGCTCAGAGACTAGCGGGAGGAACACCGGGGAGCTGTTTTTT
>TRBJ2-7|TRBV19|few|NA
CASSDGGNEQYF
TGTGCCAGTTCAGACGGGGGAAACGAGCAGTACTTC
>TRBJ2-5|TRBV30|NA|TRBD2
CAWTVGGSQETQYF
TGTGCCTGGACCGTGGGAGGGAGCCAAGAGACCCAGTACTTC
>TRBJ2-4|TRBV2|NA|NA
CASRLQGNIQYF
TGTGCCAGCAGACTACAGGGTAACATTCAGTACTTC
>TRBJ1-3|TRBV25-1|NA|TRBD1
CASSEWRTGHSGNTIYF
TGTGCCAGCAGTGAATGGAGGACAGGACACTCTGGAAACACCATATATTTT
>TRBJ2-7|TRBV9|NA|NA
CASSVVAGSEQYF
TGTGCCAGCAGCGTAGTCGCCGGATCCGAGCAGTACTTC
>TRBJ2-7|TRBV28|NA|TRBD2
CASSLSSGRYSYEQYF
TGTGCCAGCAGTTTGTCGAGCGGGAGGTACTCCTACGAGCAGTACTTC
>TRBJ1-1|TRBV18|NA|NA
CASSPLRVGMNTEAFF
TGTGCCAGCTCACCATTGAGGGTGGGGATGAACACTGAAGCTTTCTTT
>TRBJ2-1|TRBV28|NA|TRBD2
CASSPHSGRANNEQFF
TGTGCCAGCAGTCCACATAGCGGGAGGGCAAACAATGAGCAGTTCTTC
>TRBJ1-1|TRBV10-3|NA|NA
CAINGGTEAFF
TGTGCCATCAACGGGGGCACTGAAGCTTTCTTT
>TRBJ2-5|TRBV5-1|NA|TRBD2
CASSSGLAGVGIETQYF
TGCGCCAGCAGCTCCGGACTAGCGGGAGTAGGGATTGAGACCCAGTACTTC
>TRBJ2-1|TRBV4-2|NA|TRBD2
CASSQRLAGVGWNEQFF
TGTGCCAGCAGCCAGAGACTAGCGGGAGTTGGTTGGAATGAGCAGTTCTTC
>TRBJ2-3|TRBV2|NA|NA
CASSETDTQYF
TGTGCCAGCAGTGAGACGGATACGCAGTATTTT
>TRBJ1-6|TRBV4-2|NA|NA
CASSQWQNNSPLHF
TGTGCCAGCAGCCAATGGCAGAATAATTCACCCCTCCACTTT
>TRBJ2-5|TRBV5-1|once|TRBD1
CASSSMLPGQGYSETQYF
TGCGCCAGCAGCTCTATGCTACCGGGACAGGGGTATTCGGAGACCCAGTACTTC
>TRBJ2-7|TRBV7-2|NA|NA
CASSFGGRGSVNEQYF
TGTGCCAGCAGCTTCGGGGGTAGGGGGAGCGTCAACGAGCAGTACTTC
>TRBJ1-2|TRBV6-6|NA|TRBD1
CAGWTGKNGYTF
TGTGCCGGCTGGACAGGGAAGAATGGCTACACCTTC
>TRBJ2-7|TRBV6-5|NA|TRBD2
CASSYSGTTSGYEQYF
TGTGCCAGCAGTTACTCGGGGACTACGAGTGGGTACGAGCAGTACTTC
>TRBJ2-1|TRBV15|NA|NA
CATSRDRIRNEQFF
TGTGCCACCAGCAGAGATCGGATCCGCAATGAGCAGTTCTTC
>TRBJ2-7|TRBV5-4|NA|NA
CASSQLGTTYEQYF
TGTGCCAGCAGCCAACTAGGGACCACCTACGAGCAGTACTTC
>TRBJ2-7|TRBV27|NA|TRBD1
CASSQGQGGYEQYF
TGTGCCAGCAGTCAGGGACAGGGGGGCTACGAGCAGTACTTC
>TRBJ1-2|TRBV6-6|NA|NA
CASRSWADDYGYTF
TGTGCCAGCAGAAGTTGGGCGGACGACTATGGCTACACCTTC
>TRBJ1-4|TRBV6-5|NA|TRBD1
CASSGRQGRNEKLFF
TGTGCCAGCAGCGGAAGACAGGGCCGTAATGAAAAACTGTTTTTT
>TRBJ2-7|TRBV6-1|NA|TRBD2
CASSEGGGTSAFYEQYF
TGTGCCAGCAGTGAAGGAGGGGGGACTAGTGCTTTCTACGAGCAGTACTTC
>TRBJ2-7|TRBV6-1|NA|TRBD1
CASSRGQGPYEQYF
TGTGCCAGCAGCCGAGGACAGGGCCCCTACGAGCAGTACTTC
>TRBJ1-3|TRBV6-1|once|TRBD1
CASSADRVTGNTIYF
TGTGCCAGCAGTGCGGACAGGGTCACTGGAAACACCATATATTTT
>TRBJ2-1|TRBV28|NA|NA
CASSFQGQPSNEQFF
TGTGCCAGCAGTTTCCAGGGCCAACCGTCCAATGAGCAGTTCTTC
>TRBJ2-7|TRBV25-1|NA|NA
CASSDQILSYEQYF
TGTGCCAGCAGTGACCAAATCCTCTCCTACGAGCAGTACTTC
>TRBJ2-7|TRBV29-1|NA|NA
CSVESGGDQQYF
TGCAGCGTTGAATCCGGGGGCGACCAGCAGTACTTC
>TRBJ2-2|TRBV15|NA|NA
CATSTFRVGRTNTGELFF
TGTGCCACCAGCACTTTTCGGGTTGGACGGACGAACACCGGGGAGCTGTTTTTT